The 24 T cell receptor beta chains presented below share a single source sample, sequenced in a study of immune evolution from preneoplasia to lung adenocarcinoma. Sequenced by immunoSEQ multiplex PCR; TCRdb stores in-frame clones only, minus some. Of about 13,000 clones listed, about 82% were seen once; the top ten hold about 4.3%. The sample comprised FFPE minimally invasive lung adenocarcinoma tissue. The source of these receptors is a person aged 70 to 85 with lung adenocarcinoma.

The gene calls are TRBV2 and TRBJ2-7, with 11 bases aligning to TRBD1. The CDR3 totals 15 residues. In germline, CDR1 is SNHLY, CDR2 FYNNEI. J lost 2 bases, V lost 3 bases, and 3 bases had no gene match. Here the CDR3 DNA reads TGTGCCAGCAGTGATGGGGGACAGGGGGCCTACGAGCAGTACTTC. It codes for CASSDGGQGAYEQYF.

This clone showed up just once. This chain uses TRBV9 with TRBJ1-1; D gene ambiguous. V was cut by 2 bases and J by 1 base, with 6 bases left in between. The length of the CDR3 is 13 residues. Germline values: CDR1 SGDLS, CDR2 YYNGEE. This CDR3 is CASSVERNTEAFF. CDR3 bases: TGTGCCAGCAGCGTGGAAAGGAACACTGAAGCTTTCTTT.

The gene calls are TRBV28 and TRBJ1-1; 8 bases map to TRBD1. Unmatched junction bases numbered 9, after V lost 6 bases and J lost 3 bases. Germline V lookup: CDR1 MDHEN, CDR2 SYDVKM. There are 15 residues in the CDR3. The CDR3 sequence: CASSPPRQGYTEAFF. CDR3 sequence (DNA): TGTGCCAGCAGCCCGCCGCGACAGGGGTACACTGAAGCTTTCTTT. The whole variable domain, remainder taken from reference TRBV28 and TRBJ1-1, is DVKVTQSSRYLVKRTGEKVFLECVQDMDHENMFWYRQDPGLGLRLIYFSYDVKMKEKGDIPEGYSVSREKKERFSLILESASTNQTSMYLCASSPPRQGYTEAFFGQGTRLTVV.

CDR3 sequence: CASSLGEGLYGYTF. The CDR3 nucleotides are TGTGCCAGCAGCTTAGGAGAGGGGCTCTATGGCTACACCTTC. The genes are TRBV7-9 and TRBJ1-2; a weak D match, TRBD1 (5 bases). The length of the CDR3 is 14 residues. Germline values: CDR1 SEHNR, CDR2 FQNEAQ (reference sequence). The V end lost 1 base, the J end lost 4 bases, and 10 bases lay between the germline ends.

The chain combines TRBV20-1 with TRBJ2-3, with D possibly being TRBD2 (7 bases). Germline CDR1 and CDR2: DFQATT and SNEGSKA (reference sequence). There are 11 residues in the CDR3. V lost 6 bases and J lost 8, with 12 bases in between. The CDR3 loop reads CSARGGATQYF. The CDR3 DNA is TGCAGTGCAAGGGGGGGGGCTACGCAGTATTTT.

The chain employs TRBV15 and TRBJ1-4; weak D call: TRBD1 (6 bases). Trimming removed 2 bases at V and 14 bases at J, with 12 bases between. CDR1 is LNHNV and CDR2 is YYDKDF in the germline V gene (reference sequence). The CDR3 length is 12 residues. In nucleotides, the CDR3 is TGTGCCACCAGCAGACCTACAGGGAGGCTGTTTTTT. Translating it yields CATSRPTGRLFF.

The CDR3 loop is CASSPRREETQYF. In nucleotides, the CDR3 is TGTGCCAGCAGCCCCCGTCGGGAAGAGACCCAGTACTTC. The chain joins TRBV27 to TRBJ2-5; D unclear. The CDR3 runs to 13 residues. Germline values: CDR1 MNHEY, CDR2 SMNVEV (reference sequence). Trimming took off 6 bases at V and 3 bases at J, with 11 bases between the two ends.

The rearrangement joins TRBV6-6 to TRBJ2-2; a weak D match, TRBD1 (6 bases). With 5 bases removed from V and 6 bases from J, the gap between germline ends came to 10 bases. Per the germline V gene, CDR1 is MNHNY and CDR2 is SVGAGI (reference sequence). The CDR3 has 13 amino acids. The CDR3 DNA is TGTGCCAGCAGTCCACAGGGTCCCGGGGAGCTGTTTTTT. Its protein product is CASSPQGPGELFF.

This clone was detected only a few times. The chain recombines TRBV4-1 with TRBJ2-7; D uncertain. Trimming took 3 bases from V and 6 from J, leaving 9 bases between them. Germline V gives CDR1 MGHRA, CDR2 YSYEKL. The CDR3 sequence is 12 residues long. CDR3 coding DNA: TGCGCCAGCAGCCACCCCTCTGGCGAGCAGTACTTC. This encodes CASSHPSGEQYF.

This chain joins TRBV28 and TRBJ2-7; perhaps D is TRBD1 or TRBD2 (5 bases each). CDR1 MDHEN and CDR2 SYDVKM come from the germline V gene. The CDR3 is 14 residues long. V gave up 5 bases and J gave up 3 bases, with 14 bases separating them. CDR3 amino acids: CASSSRDGYYEQYF. The CDR3 DNA follows: TGTGCCAGCAGTAGCCGGGACGGCTACTACGAGCAGTACTTC.

Judged by abundance, this clone is medium-sized (0.01 to 0.1%). As DNA, the CDR3 is TGTGCCAGCAGTTTAGCACCCGATAGCACTCGTGGTAGGAACACTGAAGCTTTCTTT. This sequence encodes CASSLAPDSTRGRNTEAFF. This chain links TRBV28 with TRBJ1-1; no clear D. There are 19 residues in the CDR3. V lost 2 bases, J lost 1 base, and 23 bases lay in between. Per the germline V gene, CDR1 is MDHEN and CDR2 is SYDVKM.

The chain combines TRBV4-1 with TRBJ2-2, with D tentatively TRBD1 or TRBD2 (6 bases each). V was pared by 3 bases and J by 1 base, with 27 bases between. The CDR3 has 21 amino acids. Germline assignment: CDR1 MGHRA and CDR2 YSYEKL. CDR3 sequence reads: CASSHSWRREAGAGNTGELFF. CDR3 coding DNA: TGCGCCAGCAGCCATAGTTGGAGGAGGGAGGCAGGGGCTGGGAACACCGGGGAGCTGTTTTTT.

This chain uses TRBV5-1 with TRBJ2-7; 8 bases line up with TRBD1. The V gene's germline CDR1 is SGHRS and CDR2 YFSETQ. The CDR3 covers 16 residues. Trimming removed 4 bases from V and 2 bases from J; junction bases left unmatched: 11. The CDR3 DNA follows: TGCGCCAGCAGCGGCGCCGCGACAGGGGCCACCTACGAGCAGTACTTC. This codes for CASSGAATGATYEQYF. The full variable domain, rest sourced from reference TRBV5-1 and TRBJ2-7, is KAGVTQTPRYLIKTRGQQVTLSCSPISGHRSVSWYQQTPGQGLQFLFEYFSETQRNKGNFPGRFSGRQFSNSRSEMNVSTLELGDSALYLCASSGAATGATYEQYFGPGTRLTVT.

The chain couples TRBV6-1 to TRBJ2-5; a possible D gene is TRBD1 (5 bases). The CDR3 loop spans 13 amino acids. Germline CDR1 is MNHNS and CDR2 is SASEGT. The V gene lost 7 bases and the J gene lost 0 bases, with 9 bases spanning the gap. The CDR3 region is CASNSGNQETQYF. CDR3 nucleotide sequence: TGTGCCAGCAATTCAGGGAACCAAGAGACCCAGTACTTC.

This chain links TRBV7-9 with TRBJ2-7; no reliable D call. The CDR3 consists of 11 residues. Trimming took 5 bases from V and 3 from J, leaving 5 bases between them. Germline V gives CDR1 SEHNR, CDR2 FQNEAQ (reference sequence). The CDR3, as DNA: TGTGCCAGCAGCCTCAGCTACGAGCAGTACTTC. It translates to CASSLSYEQYF.

Here the CDR3 DNA reads TGTGCCTGGAGTTGGGGTGGACCGAACAATCAGCCCCAGCATTTT. Translated: CAWSWGGPNNQPQHF. The gene calls are TRBV30 and TRBJ1-5; D not certain. CDR3 size: 15 residues. V was cut by 2 bases and J by 3 bases, with 14 bases left in between. The germline V gene encodes CDR1 GTSNPN and CDR2 SVGIG (reference sequence).

The chain links TRBV15 to TRBJ1-1; D uncertain. The CDR3 runs 14 residues. CDR1 is LNHNV and CDR2 is YYDKDF in the germline V gene (reference sequence). V lost 8 bases and J lost 4, with 17 bases in between. The CDR3 loop reads CATQLGRKTTEAFF. The CDR3 region has the DNA TGTGCCACCCAACTTGGTAGGAAGACCACTGAAGCTTTCTTT.

J is TRBJ1-2 and V is TRBV28; 10 nucleotides match TRBD1. From germline, CDR1 is MDHEN and CDR2 SYDVKM. The trim removed 6 bases at V and 7 bases at J, leaving 5 bases unmatched. The CDR3 has 13 amino acids. The CDR3 sequence is CASSPGTGVGYTF. The CDR3 coding sequence is TGTGCCAGCAGCCCGGGGACAGGGGTTGGCTACACCTTC.

This rearrangement joins TRBV2 to TRBJ2-6; D may be TRBD2 (5 bases). V gave up 7 bases and J gave up 1 base, with 11 bases separating them. Looked up from germline, CDR1 is SNHLY and CDR2 is FYNNEI. The CDR3 runs 15 residues. CDR3 in amino acids: CASKGRGSGANVLTF. The CDR3 DNA reads TGTGCCAGCAAGGGTAGAGGGTCTGGGGCCAACGTCCTGACTTTC.

The chain employs TRBV2 and TRBJ2-1; 9 positions match TRBD1. The CDR3 covers 15 residues. Trimming cost V 6 bases and J 4 bases; bases outside gene matches: 7. Per germline, CDR1 SNHLY and CDR2 FYNNEI. The CDR3 nucleotides read TGTGCCAGCAGCACCGGGACAGGGTCTTACAATGAGCAGTTCTTC. Its translation: CASSTGTGSYNEQFF.

The gene calls are TRBV9 and TRBJ2-7, with 7 bases that match TRBD2. CDR1 and CDR2 from the germline V gene are SGDLS and YYNGEE. The CDR3 consists of 15 residues. Trimming at V came to 2 bases and at J to 3 bases, leaving 8 bases not matched to a gene. In DNA, the CDR3 is TGTGCCAGCAGCGTCCTAGCGGATACCCTCTACGAGCAGTACTTC. Amino acids: CASSVLADTLYEQYF.

Worth noting for this clone: A junction boundary mismatches the germline segment, possibly from a read error. The chain joins TRBV7-7 to TRBJ2-5, with D hard to call. CDR1 and CDR2 (germline): SSHAT, FNYEAQ (reference sequence). There are 14 residues in the CDR3. The chain's CDR3 is CASSLLGIKETQYF. The CDR3 region has the DNA TGTGCTAGCAGCTTACTGGGGATAAAAGAGACCCAGTACTTC. Full variable domain (missing parts from reference TRBV7-7 and TRBJ2-5): GAGVSQSPRYKVTKRGQDVTLRCDPISSHATLYWYQQALGQGPEFLTYFNYEAQPDKSGLPSDRFSAERPEGSISTLTIQRTEQRDSAMYRCASSLLGIKETQYFGPGTRLLVL.

This clone occurred once. V and J are TRBV7-9 and TRBJ1-1; tentative D call: TRBD1 (5 bases). This CDR3 is built from 13 residues. Germline lookup yields CDR1 SEHNR and CDR2 FQNEAQ (reference sequence). With 5 bases removed from V and 0 bases from J, the gap between germline ends came to 7 bases. The CDR3 region is CASSRGMNTEAFF. The CDR3, as DNA: TGTGCCAGCAGCCGGGGGATGAACACTGAAGCTTTCTTT.

The chain is built from TRBV15 and TRBJ1-4; weak D call: TRBD1 (5 bases). Germline V lookup: CDR1 LNHNV, CDR2 YYDKDF (reference sequence). CDR3 length equals 15 residues. Trimming removed 0 bases from V and 8 bases from J, with 13 bases in between. The chain's CDR3 is CATSRDLVRDEKLFF. In DNA form, the CDR3 reads TGTGCCACCAGCAGAGATTTGGTTAGGGACGAAAAACTGTTTTTT.